The rows below give T cell receptor beta chains drawn from one sample of a study of technical replicates of blood from a handful of donors. The protocol was immunoSEQ multiplex PCR, while the TCRdb copy is restricted to in-frame clones and leaves out a portion. The profile shows tens of thousands of clones, around 94% of them singletons. The sample taken for sequencing was T cells isolated from PBMCs. The receptor set was obtained from a human donor in good health. Both conserved end residues are part of each CDR3. Fields, in order: clone size, V gene, D gene, J gene, CDR3 DNA, CDR3 protein. The D gene is left open where the match is weak. Only some rows state a clone size, as once, few, many or a class for expanded clones.

clone_size: .; v_call: TRBV28; d_call: TRBD2; j_call: TRBJ2-7; cdr3_nt: TGTGCCAGCACCGGACTAGTGGGACGTTCTTACGAGCAGTACTTC; cdr3_aa: CASTGLVGRSYEQYF
clone_size: .; v_call: TRBV28; d_call: .; j_call: TRBJ2-7; cdr3_nt: TGTGCCAGCAGTTTTGGACTACTACAGCCCTACGAGCAGTACTTC; cdr3_aa: CASSFGLLQPYEQYF
clone_size: .; v_call: TRBV2; d_call: TRBD2; j_call: TRBJ2-3; cdr3_nt: TGTGCCAGCAAGCGGGATGAGGTCGCCGGCACAGATACGCAGTATTTT; cdr3_aa: CASKRDEVAGTDTQYF
clone_size: .; v_call: TRBV21-1; d_call: .; j_call: TRBJ1-6; cdr3_nt: TGTGCCAGCAGCCAAGGGGGGGTCCCTACAAATTCACCCCTCCACTTT; cdr3_aa: CASSQGGVPTNSPLHF
clone_size: .; v_call: TRBV13; d_call: .; j_call: TRBJ1-4; cdr3_nt: TGTGCCAGCAGCTTAGCCGCTGGGGGGGTTCGAGAAAAACTGTTTTTT; cdr3_aa: CASSLAAGGVREKLFF
clone_size: few; v_call: TRBV7-2; d_call: .; j_call: TRBJ2-2; cdr3_nt: TGTGCCAGCAGCTTAGTCGCGGTCGCCGGGGAGCTGTTTTTT; cdr3_aa: CASSLVAVAGELFF
clone_size: .; v_call: TRBV21-1; d_call: .; j_call: TRBJ1-2; cdr3_nt: TGTGCCAGCAGCATTCCCGGGACAGGGTTTTATGGCTACACCTTC; cdr3_aa: CASSIPGTGFYGYTF
clone_size: .; v_call: TRBV5-6; d_call: TRBD2; j_call: TRBJ2-7; cdr3_nt: TGTGCCAGCAGCTCCCCGGGACTAGCGGGACCCTACGAGCAGTACTTC; cdr3_aa: CASSSPGLAGPYEQYF
clone_size: .; v_call: TRBV2; d_call: TRBD2; j_call: TRBJ2-1; cdr3_nt: TGTGCCACCCGAGGACTAGCGGGGACCGACAATGAGCAGTTCTTC; cdr3_aa: CATRGLAGTDNEQFF
clone_size: .; v_call: TRBV7-6; d_call: TRBD1; j_call: TRBJ1-1; cdr3_nt: TGTGCCAGCAGCTATACAGGGGGGGGAGACACTGAAGCTTTCTTT; cdr3_aa: CASSYTGGGDTEAFF
clone_size: .; v_call: TRBV19; d_call: TRBD1; j_call: TRBJ2-2; cdr3_nt: TGTGCCAGTAGTATGGGACAGGGGACCGGGGAGCTGTTTTTT; cdr3_aa: CASSMGQGTGELFF
clone_size: .; v_call: TRBV6-6; d_call: TRBD1; j_call: TRBJ2-7; cdr3_nt: TGTGCCAGCAGGTACGGACAGGGTTATGAGCAGTACTTC; cdr3_aa: CASRYGQGYEQYF
clone_size: .; v_call: TRBV16; d_call: .; j_call: TRBJ1-2; cdr3_nt: TGTGCCAGCAGCCAATCAGTGGGCATTAACTATGGCTACACCTTC; cdr3_aa: CASSQSVGINYGYTF
clone_size: once; v_call: TRBV10-3; d_call: .; j_call: TRBJ1-4; cdr3_nt: TGTGCCATCAGTGAGTCGGTGGTGAGGCCCGAGAAACTGTTTTTT; cdr3_aa: CAISESVVRPEKLFF
clone_size: .; v_call: TRBV10-1; d_call: TRBD1; j_call: TRBJ2-7; cdr3_nt: TGCGCCAGCAGCGAAGGGACAGGGAGGAGCTCCTACGAGCAGTACTTC; cdr3_aa: CASSEGTGRSSYEQYF
clone_size: .; v_call: TRBV7-9; d_call: TRBD2; j_call: TRBJ2-1; cdr3_nt: TGTGCCAGCAGCTTAGGGGGGCTAGCGGGGGGAGACAATGAGCAGTTCTTC; cdr3_aa: CASSLGGLAGGDNEQFF
clone_size: .; v_call: TRBV6-4; d_call: .; j_call: TRBJ1-2; cdr3_nt: TGTGCCAGCAGTGATGGGACTTACTATGGCTACACCTTC; cdr3_aa: CASSDGTYYGYTF
clone_size: once; v_call: TRBV27; d_call: TRBD1; j_call: TRBJ2-3; cdr3_nt: TGTGCCAGCAGTTTCCTCGGACAGGCTGGAGATACGCAGTATTTT; cdr3_aa: CASSFLGQAGDTQYF
clone_size: .; v_call: TRBV27; d_call: TRBD1; j_call: TRBJ2-1; cdr3_nt: TGTGCCAGCGCAGGGATCCGGGACAGGACAATGCAGCAGTTCTTC; cdr3_aa: CASAGIRDRTMQQFF
clone_size: .; v_call: TRBV30; d_call: TRBD2; j_call: TRBJ2-1; cdr3_nt: TGTGCCCTAGCGGGGGGCAGCAATGAGCAGTTCTTC; cdr3_aa: CALAGGSNEQFF
clone_size: .; v_call: TRBV2; d_call: TRBD1; j_call: TRBJ2-7; cdr3_nt: TGTGCCAGCAGTGAAGTGGGGACAGGGATCTACGAGCAGTACTTC; cdr3_aa: CASSEVGTGIYEQYF
clone_size: .; v_call: TRBV28; d_call: .; j_call: TRBJ1-3; cdr3_nt: TGTGCCAGCAGTTTAGGCCAGGCTGGAAACACCATATATTTT; cdr3_aa: CASSLGQAGNTIYF
clone_size: .; v_call: TRBV6-4; d_call: TRBD1; j_call: TRBJ1-1; cdr3_nt: TGTGCCAGCAGTGACTCGGGGGCCGGGACAGGGATTCGTACTGAAGCTTTCTTT; cdr3_aa: CASSDSGAGTGIRTEAFF
clone_size: once; v_call: TRBV4-2; d_call: .; j_call: TRBJ1-1; cdr3_nt: TGTGCCAGCAGCCAAGTTGTCGGGGAGAACACTGAAGCTTTCTTT; cdr3_aa: CASSQVVGENTEAFF
clone_size: .; v_call: TRBV6-5; d_call: TRBD2; j_call: TRBJ2-7; cdr3_nt: TGTGCCAGCAGTTGGGGGGGTACCTACGAGCAGTACTTC; cdr3_aa: CASSWGGTYEQYF
clone_size: .; v_call: TRBV9; d_call: .; j_call: TRBJ2-3; cdr3_nt: TGTGCCAGCAGCGCCCAAGGCGAGGCTACGCAGTATTTT; cdr3_aa: CASSAQGEATQYF
clone_size: .; v_call: TRBV13; d_call: .; j_call: TRBJ2-7; cdr3_nt: TGTGCCAGCAGCTACAGCAGCGAGGGCTCCTACGAGCAGTACTTC; cdr3_aa: CASSYSSEGSYEQYF
clone_size: .; v_call: TRBV9; d_call: .; j_call: TRBJ2-1; cdr3_nt: TGTGCCAGCAGCTCCTGGGCGGGGAGTCCGTCCTACAATGAGCAGTTCTTC; cdr3_aa: CASSSWAGSPSYNEQFF
clone_size: .; v_call: TRBV9; d_call: .; j_call: TRBJ2-1; cdr3_nt: TGTGCCAGCAGCGTTGGGCCCTCCTACAATGAGCAGTTCTTC; cdr3_aa: CASSVGPSYNEQFF
clone_size: .; v_call: TRBV19; d_call: TRBD2; j_call: TRBJ2-3; cdr3_nt: TGTGCCAGTAGTATAGATAACCTAGCGGGGGGGACAGATACGCAGTATTTT; cdr3_aa: CASSIDNLAGGTDTQYF
clone_size: .; v_call: TRBV11-2; d_call: .; j_call: TRBJ2-7; cdr3_nt: TGTGCCAGCAGCTTAGTCGCCGGTTCCTACGAGCAGTACTTC; cdr3_aa: CASSLVAGSYEQYF
clone_size: .; v_call: TRBV5-1; d_call: .; j_call: TRBJ2-5; cdr3_nt: TGCGCCAGCAGCCTGGGGGCCCGGGAGACCCAGTACTTC; cdr3_aa: CASSLGARETQYF
clone_size: .; v_call: TRBV4-1; d_call: TRBD2; j_call: TRBJ2-5; cdr3_nt: TGCGCCAGCAGCACCCGAATAGCGGGGGGAAAGACCCAGTACTTC; cdr3_aa: CASSTRIAGGKTQYF
clone_size: .; v_call: TRBV10-3; d_call: .; j_call: TRBJ2-3; cdr3_nt: TGTGCCATCAGTGAGAGGAGTGTAAAAAATACGCAGTATTTT; cdr3_aa: CAISERSVKNTQYF
clone_size: .; v_call: TRBV18; d_call: TRBD1; j_call: TRBJ1-3; cdr3_nt: TGTGCCAGCTCCGCAGAGTCACCGGGGACAGGGGGTCTATCTACGGGAAACACCATATATTTT; cdr3_aa: CASSAESPGTGGLSTGNTIYF
clone_size: .; v_call: TRBV4-1; d_call: .; j_call: TRBJ1-1; cdr3_nt: TGCGCCAGCAGCCATTTGGGGGGAATGAACACTGAAGCTTTCTTT; cdr3_aa: CASSHLGGMNTEAFF
clone_size: .; v_call: TRBV5-4; d_call: TRBD2; j_call: TRBJ2-3; cdr3_nt: TGTGCCAGCAGCGTGAGACTAGCGGGGAGCACAGATACGCAGTATTTT; cdr3_aa: CASSVRLAGSTDTQYF
clone_size: .; v_call: TRBV11-2; d_call: TRBD2; j_call: TRBJ2-1; cdr3_nt: TGTGCCAGCAGCCCCAGGACTAGCGGGAGAAGGGGGGAGCAGTTCTTC; cdr3_aa: CASSPRTSGRRGEQFF
clone_size: .; v_call: TRBV27; d_call: .; j_call: TRBJ2-1; cdr3_nt: TGTGCCAGCAGTTGGGAACAGGGTTTTTACAATGAGCAGTTCTTC; cdr3_aa: CASSWEQGFYNEQFF
clone_size: .; v_call: TRBV4-2; d_call: .; j_call: TRBJ2-4; cdr3_nt: TGTGCCAGCAGCCCCCGAGCCGTGCTAGCCAAAAACATTCAGTACTTC; cdr3_aa: CASSPRAVLAKNIQYF
clone_size: .; v_call: TRBV6-1; d_call: TRBD1; j_call: TRBJ1-2; cdr3_nt: TGTGCCAGCAGTTGGGACAGGGGACGCGATGGCTACACCTTC; cdr3_aa: CASSWDRGRDGYTF
clone_size: .; v_call: TRBV4-2; d_call: TRBD2; j_call: TRBJ2-1; cdr3_nt: TGTGCCAGCAGCCAAGATGCGGCTAGCGGGGGCAATGAGCAGTTCTTC; cdr3_aa: CASSQDAASGGNEQFF
clone_size: .; v_call: TRBV7-9; d_call: TRBD1; j_call: TRBJ1-6; cdr3_nt: TGTGCCAGCAGCCGCGGACAGGGCGAGAATAATTCACCCCTCCACTTT; cdr3_aa: CASSRGQGENNSPLHF
clone_size: .; v_call: TRBV9; d_call: TRBD1; j_call: TRBJ2-7; cdr3_nt: TGTGCCAGCAGCGTAGGGACAGGGGGCCTCTACGAGCAGTACTTC; cdr3_aa: CASSVGTGGLYEQYF
clone_size: .; v_call: TRBV7-3; d_call: .; j_call: TRBJ2-1; cdr3_nt: TGTGCCAGCAGCCAAGGGACTCCCCAACTAAGCTCCTACAATGAGCAGTTCTTC; cdr3_aa: CASSQGTPQLSSYNEQFF
clone_size: .; v_call: TRBV9; d_call: TRBD1; j_call: TRBJ1-2; cdr3_nt: TGTGCCAGCAGCGTAGAAGCAGGGGGCGGCTATGGCTACACCTTC; cdr3_aa: CASSVEAGGGYGYTF
clone_size: .; v_call: TRBV11-3; d_call: .; j_call: TRBJ2-2; cdr3_nt: TGTGCCAGCAGGCCAGGGGTGGGGAACACCGGGGAGCTGTTTTTT; cdr3_aa: CASRPGVGNTGELFF
clone_size: .; v_call: TRBV6-6; d_call: .; j_call: TRBJ2-1; cdr3_nt: TGTGCCAGCAGCCTAGACCTCTCCTACAATGAGCAGTTCTTC; cdr3_aa: CASSLDLSYNEQFF
clone_size: .; v_call: TRBV5-1; d_call: .; j_call: TRBJ1-4; cdr3_nt: TGCGCCAGCAGCCCCCTGGCCAATCAAAATGAAAAACTGTTTTTT; cdr3_aa: CASSPLANQNEKLFF
clone_size: .; v_call: TRBV7-3; d_call: .; j_call: TRBJ2-5; cdr3_nt: TGTGCCAGCAGCTTAGGGAACAGGGTGGGAGAGACCCAGTACTTC; cdr3_aa: CASSLGNRVGETQYF
clone_size: .; v_call: TRBV29-1; d_call: .; j_call: TRBJ2-2; cdr3_nt: TGCAGGATACATGGGAGAACCGGGGAGCTGTTTTTT; cdr3_aa: CRIHGRTGELFF
clone_size: .; v_call: TRBV2; d_call: .; j_call: TRBJ2-7; cdr3_nt: TGTGCCAGCAGTGACATTGCGGAGTCCCCCTACGAGCAGTACTTC; cdr3_aa: CASSDIAESPYEQYF
clone_size: .; v_call: TRBV15; d_call: .; j_call: TRBJ2-7; cdr3_nt: TGTGCCACCAGCAGAGAGAGGGACATGACGTACGAGCAGTACTTC; cdr3_aa: CATSRERDMTYEQYF
clone_size: .; v_call: TRBV12-2; d_call: .; j_call: TRBJ1-2; cdr3_nt: TGTGCAAGTCGCCCCTCGCTAGACTACACCTTC; cdr3_aa: CASRPSLDYTF
clone_size: .; v_call: TRBV11-2; d_call: .; j_call: TRBJ2-2; cdr3_nt: TGTGCCAGCAGCTTAGTTAGCAGACTCACCGGGGAGCTGTTTTTT; cdr3_aa: CASSLVSRLTGELFF
clone_size: .; v_call: TRBV5-1; d_call: .; j_call: TRBJ1-5; cdr3_nt: TGCGCCAGCAGCCCGACCGAAAGGAGGTCTACCAATCAGCCCCAGCATTTT; cdr3_aa: CASSPTERRSTNQPQHF